These 21 T cell receptor beta chains came from one sample sequenced in a study of cytomegalovirus exposure and HLA in healthy donors. The PCR employed 60 Vbeta primers together with 13 Jbeta primers. Some clones are missing from TCRdb's copy, which holds only in-frame ones; the method was immunoSEQ multiplex PCR. The sample carries 180,000 or so clones, around four fifths recorded once. The sequenced sample consisted of PBMCs. The receptors here all came from a woman aged 30 to 39 in good health and CMV-seronegative.

Comment on this clone: One junction end does not reproduce the germline sequence, and a read error may be involved. The chain recombines TRBV6-6 with TRBJ2-5; TRBD2 matches at 10 bases. CDR1 is MNHNY and CDR2 is SVGAGI in the germline V gene (reference sequence). This CDR3 has 16 amino acids. CDR3 loop: CAGSPSWTSGQETQYF. Written as DNA, the CDR3 is TGTGCCGGCAGTCCAAGTTGGACTAGCGGACAAGAGACCCAGTACTTC.

V gene TRBV30 combines with J gene TRBJ1-6, with D possibly TRBD1 on 5 matching bases. V was trimmed by 0 bases and J by 6 bases, leaving 9 bases between them. CDR3 length: 14 residues. Germline CDR1 and CDR2: GTSNPN and SVGIG (reference sequence). The CDR3 region is CAWSVTGGNSPLHF. The DNA for the CDR3 is TGTGCCTGGAGTGTAACAGGTGGTAATTCACCCCTCCACTTT.

The V gene is TRBV30, the J gene TRBJ1-1; TRBD1 might be the D (6 bases). V was cut by 1 base and J by 6 bases, with 12 bases left in between. The CDR3 is 13 residues long. Germline V lookup: CDR1 GTSNPN, CDR2 SVGIG (reference sequence). The CDR3 reads CAWSGGTGPEAFF. CDR3 bases: TGTGCCTGGAGTGGAGGCACAGGGCCTGAAGCTTTCTTT.

This clone was counted only a few times. The rearrangement joins TRBV13 to TRBJ1-1, with a tentative D call TRBD1 (5 bases). V dropped 3 bases and J dropped 4 bases, with 6 bases sitting between them. This CDR3 comprises 12 residues. Per the germline V gene, CDR1 is PRHDT and CDR2 is FYEKMQ (reference sequence). The chain's CDR3 is CASSFGGTEAFF. DNA of the CDR3: TGTGCCAGCAGCTTCGGGGGCACTGAAGCTTTCTTT.

The CDR3 loop is CASSVTHQRGGAYEQYF. Written as DNA, the CDR3 is TGTGCCAGCAGCGTTACCCACCAGCGGGGGGGTGCCTACGAGCAGTACTTC. The V gene is TRBV7-2, the J gene TRBJ2-7, with 10 bases that match TRBD2. With V trimmed by 5 bases and J by 2 bases, 12 bases remained unmatched. This CDR3 has 17 residues. Looked up from germline, CDR1 is SGHTA and CDR2 is FQGNSA.

The rearrangement links TRBV5-1 to TRBJ1-2, with a possible D match to TRBD1 (6 bases). The germline gives CDR1 SGHRS, CDR2 YFSETQ. The CDR3 consists of 14 residues. V lost 5 bases, J lost 7 bases, and 18 bases lay in between. The DNA for the CDR3 is TGCGCCAGCAGTCTTATGGGGCCCAGGGGTGGCTACACCTTC. It codes for CASSLMGPRGGYTF.

This clone was found a few times. The chain is built from TRBV7-9 and TRBJ1-1; D might be TRBD1 (6 bases). Per the germline V gene, CDR1 is SEHNR and CDR2 is FQNEAQ (reference sequence). The CDR3 sequence is 12 residues long. CDR3 residues: CAGGGQDTEAFF. The CDR3 nucleotides are TGTGCTGGGGGGGGGCAGGACACTGAAGCTTTCTTT. Complete variable domain (other parts from reference TRBV7-9 and TRBJ1-1): DTGVSQNPRHKITKRGQNVTFRCDPISEHNRLYWYRQTLGQGPEFLTYFQNEAQLEKSRLLSDRFSAERPKGSFSTLEIQRTEQGDSAMYLCAGGGQDTEAFFGQGTRLTVV.

This clone showed up just a few times. The V and J genes are TRBV15 and TRBJ2-5; no clear D. This CDR3 comprises 14 residues. The V gene's germline CDR1 is LNHNV and CDR2 YYDKDF (reference sequence). With 1 base removed from V and 3 bases from J, the gap between germline ends came to 9 bases. CDR3 bases: TGTGCCACCAGCAGAGGTAATGAGGAAGAGACCCAGTACTTC. Amino acid sequence: CATSRGNEEETQYF.

This rearrangement joins TRBV7-9 to TRBJ2-7; 9 bases line up with TRBD1. The V and J ends lost 5 bases and 4 bases, in that order; junction bases with no gene match: 9. The length of the CDR3 is 15 residues. The germline gives CDR1 SEHNR, CDR2 FQNEAQ (reference sequence). The CDR3 protein is CASSGGTGNQYEQYF. The CDR3 coding sequence is TGTGCCAGCAGCGGAGGGACAGGGAATCAGTACGAGCAGTACTTC.

The chain is built from TRBV12-5 and TRBJ1-3; 7 positions match TRBD1. The J segment lost 0 bases and the V segment lost 1 base, leaving 3 bases of the junction unmatched. CDR1 and CDR2 from the germline V gene are LGHNT and FRNRAP. The length of the CDR3 is 16 residues. CDR3 protein: CASGLGTGLSGNTIYF. DNA for the CDR3: TGTGCTAGTGGTTTGGGGACAGGCCTCTCTGGAAACACCATATATTTT.

This clone was recorded a few times. This chain joins TRBV7-2 and TRBJ2-2, with TRBD1 as a possible D gene (6 bases). The ends were cut back, 3 bases at V and 7 bases at J, with 12 bases in the middle. The CDR3 extends over 14 amino acids. Germline loops: CDR1 SGHTA, CDR2 FQGNSA. CDR3 in DNA: TGTGCCAGCAGCTTTCAGGGGCAGGACGGGGAGCTGTTTTTT. It encodes CASSFQGQDGELFF.

The chain recombines TRBV4-3 with TRBJ1-2, with 12 positions matching TRBD1. The V segment lost 4 bases and the J segment 6 bases; nucleotides outside the gene matches: 6. This CDR3 region has 15 residues. CDR1 LGHNA and CDR2 YSLEER come from the germline V gene. In DNA, the CDR3 is TGCGCCAGCAGCCTACCGGGACAGGGGGCGGATGGCTACACCTTC. Protein: CASSLPGQGADGYTF.

The gene calls are TRBV5-6 and TRBJ2-6; D gene unclear. CDR3 length: 16 residues. Germline CDR1 and CDR2: SGHDT and YYEEEE. The V and J ends lost 2 bases and 0 bases respectively, with 9 bases between them. The CDR3 coding sequence is TGTGCCAGCAGCTTTTTTGACTTCTCTGGGGCCAACGTCCTGACTTTC. It is translated as CASSFFDFSGANVLTF.

The chain has TRBV29-1 and TRBJ2-7; tentatively, D is TRBD2 (6 bases). The CDR3 length is 13 residues. V was trimmed by 4 bases and J by 0 bases, leaving 10 bases between them. Germline-derived CDR1 and CDR2 are SQVTM and ANQGSEA. The CDR3 DNA sequence: TGCAGCGTTGGCAAGGGAGGCTCCTACGAGCAGTACTTC. It encodes CSVGKGGSYEQYF.

This clone was recorded a few times. CDR3 region: CASSPGGGGFTEAFF. CDR3 DNA: TGTGCCAGCAGCCCCGGTGGGGGAGGATTCACTGAAGCTTTCTTT. The chain uses TRBV6-4 and TRBJ1-1; TRBD1 might be the D (5 bases). Germline V gene sequence: CDR1 MRHNA, CDR2 SNTAGT. CDR3 size: 15 residues. Trimming pared 6 bases from V and 4 bases from J, leaving 18 bases between.

CDR3: CASSVSGAGGNTEAFF. CDR3 DNA sequence: TGTGCCAGCAGCGTATCGGGAGCTGGGGGGAACACTGAAGCTTTCTTT. The chain joins TRBV9 to TRBJ1-1; D is possibly TRBD1 (5 bases). Trimming shortened V by 1 base and J by 1 base, and 14 bases separated the two germline ends. From germline, CDR1 is SGDLS and CDR2 YYNGEE. This CDR3 comprises 16 residues.

This clone was seen a few times. This chain connects TRBV5-1 to TRBJ2-1; 11 bases align to TRBD2. Looked up from germline, CDR1 is SGHRS and CDR2 is YFSETQ. The CDR3 sequence is 15 residues long. J was trimmed by 4 bases and V by 4 bases; bases with no gene match: 4. The CDR3 is CASSPGLADYNEQFF. The CDR3 nucleotides are TGCGCCAGCAGCCCGGGACTAGCGGATTACAATGAGCAGTTCTTC.

This chain joins TRBV2 and TRBJ1-6, with D maybe TRBD1 (5 bases). Germline V gene data show CDR1 as SNHLY and CDR2 as FYNNEI. The CDR3 is made up of 13 amino acids. V lost 3 bases and J lost 7, with 7 bases in between. The CDR3, as DNA: TGTGCCAGCAGTGAGGGGCAGAATTCACCCCTCCACTTT. Amino acid sequence: CASSEGQNSPLHF.

DNA for the CDR3: TGTGCCAACCTAAACTGGGGGGAAAGCTCCTACGAGCAGTACTTC. Translating it yields CANLNWGESSYEQYF. The V gene is TRBV5-6, the J gene TRBJ2-7; D might be TRBD2 (6 bases). Germline values: CDR1 SGHDT, CDR2 YYEEEE. The CDR3 is 15 residues long. V lost 9 bases to trimming and J lost 0 bases, with 19 bases between them.

CDR3 sequence reads: CASRGQGYTEAFF. The CDR3 nucleotides are TGTGCCAGCCGGGGACAGGGGTACACTGAAGCTTTCTTT. This chain joins TRBV19 and TRBJ1-1; 10 bases fit TRBD1. The CDR3 totals 13 residues. The J segment lost 3 bases and the V segment lost 9 bases, leaving 4 bases of the junction unmatched. CDR1 is LNHDA and CDR2 is SQIVND in the germline V gene (reference sequence).

The chain joins TRBV6-5 to TRBJ1-1; a weak D match, TRBD1 (5 bases). The V end lost 0 bases, the J end lost 8 bases, and 10 bases lay between the germline ends. Looked up from germline, CDR1 is MNHEY and CDR2 is SVGAGI. CDR3 length equals 13 residues. This chain's CDR3 is CASSYSMGGEAFF. In DNA, the CDR3 is TGTGCCAGCAGTTACTCGATGGGGGGAGAAGCTTTCTTT.